This TCR beta chain was profiled in a study of cytomegalovirus exposure and HLA in healthy donors. V lost 0 bases and J 2 bases, leaving 15 bases between the germline ends. Looked up from germline, CDR1 is SGHTS and CDR2 is YDEGEE. CDR3 length: 16 amino acids. With 60 Vbeta and 13 Jbeta primers, the PCR was carried out. Measured with immunoSEQ multiplex PCR; TCRdb has only the in-frame clones, and not every one. The sample has roughly 120,000 clones, around four fifths seen once. As regards this clone: Its target is not known.

Findings of the study overall: Some TCR beta chains (over 150 of them) were listed as cytomegalovirus-associated. In a later analysis, HLA-associated beta chains showed higher expansion and lower generation probabilities than comparable chains. For TCR beta chains, V- and J-gene trimming was later linked to a missense DCLRE1C variant.

Material for sequencing was PBMCs. The receptor was isolated from a male donor in good health and CMV-seropositive. The genes are TRBV5-8 and TRBJ2-7; possible D gene TRBD2, 5 bases. In DNA, the CDR3 is TGTGCCAGCAGCTTGGCCGGCGGAGGAGTTGCCTACGAGCAGTACTTC. It specifies CASSLAGGGVAYEQYF.